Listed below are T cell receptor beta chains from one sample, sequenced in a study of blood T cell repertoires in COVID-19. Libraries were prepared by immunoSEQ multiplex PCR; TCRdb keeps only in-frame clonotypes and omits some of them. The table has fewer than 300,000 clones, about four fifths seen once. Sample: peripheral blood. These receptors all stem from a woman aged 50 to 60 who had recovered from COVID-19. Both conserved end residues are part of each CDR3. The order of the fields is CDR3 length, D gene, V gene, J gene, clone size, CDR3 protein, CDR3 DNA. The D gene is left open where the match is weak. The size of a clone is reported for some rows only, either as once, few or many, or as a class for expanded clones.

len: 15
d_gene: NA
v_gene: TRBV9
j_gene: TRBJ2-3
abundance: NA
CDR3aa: CASSVVNSPTDTQYF
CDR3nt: TGTGCCAGCAGCGTAGTTAATAGCCCGACAGATACGCAGTATTTT

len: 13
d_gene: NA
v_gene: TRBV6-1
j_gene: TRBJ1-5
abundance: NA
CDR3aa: CASSELAGQPQHF
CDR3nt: TGTGCCAGCAGTGAATTGGCAGGACAGCCCCAGCATTTT

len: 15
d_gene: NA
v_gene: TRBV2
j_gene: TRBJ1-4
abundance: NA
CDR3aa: CASSEDTGFREKLFF
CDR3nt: TGTGCCAGCAGTGAAGATACAGGGTTTCGGGAAAAACTGTTTTTT

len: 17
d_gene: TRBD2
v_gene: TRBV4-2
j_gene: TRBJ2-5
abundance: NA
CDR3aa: CASSQVTSGGAQETQYF
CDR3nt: TGTGCCAGCAGCCAGGTCACTAGCGGGGGGGCCCAAGAGACCCAGTACTTC

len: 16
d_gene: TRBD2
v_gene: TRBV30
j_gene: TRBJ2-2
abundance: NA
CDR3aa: CAWSGLAGTNTGELFF
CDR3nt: TGTGCCTGGAGCGGACTAGCGGGAACGAACACCGGGGAGCTGTTTTTT

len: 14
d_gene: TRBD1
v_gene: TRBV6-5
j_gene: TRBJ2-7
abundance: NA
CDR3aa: CASRGQGMAYEQYF
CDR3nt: TGTGCCAGCAGAGGACAGGGCATGGCATACGAGCAGTACTTC

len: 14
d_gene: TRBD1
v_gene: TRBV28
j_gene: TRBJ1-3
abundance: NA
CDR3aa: CASRPGGSGNTIYF
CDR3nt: TGTGCCAGCAGACCAGGGGGCTCAGGAAACACCATATATTTT

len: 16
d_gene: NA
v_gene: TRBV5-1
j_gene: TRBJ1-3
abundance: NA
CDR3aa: CASSLTGESSGNTIYF
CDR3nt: TGCGCCAGCAGCTTGACGGGGGAGAGCTCTGGAAACACCATATATTTT

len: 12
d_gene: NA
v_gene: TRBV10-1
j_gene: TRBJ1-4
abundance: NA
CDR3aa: CASSGDNEKLFF
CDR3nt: TGCGCCAGCAGTGGAGATAATGAAAAACTGTTTTTT

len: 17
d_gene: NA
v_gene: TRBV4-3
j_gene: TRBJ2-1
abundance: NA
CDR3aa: CASSQDPVVSEYNEQFF
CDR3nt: TGCGCCAGCAGCCAAGATCCGGTCGTTAGCGAGTACAATGAGCAGTTCTTC

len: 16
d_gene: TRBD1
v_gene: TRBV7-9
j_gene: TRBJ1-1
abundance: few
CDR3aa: CASSATKNRGNTEAFF
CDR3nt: TGTGCCAGCAGCGCTACGAAAAACAGGGGGAACACTGAAGCTTTCTTT

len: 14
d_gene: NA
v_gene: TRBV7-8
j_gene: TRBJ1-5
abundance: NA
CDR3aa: CASSLAYSNQPQHF
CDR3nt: TGTGCCAGCAGCTTAGCCTATAGCAATCAGCCCCAGCATTTT

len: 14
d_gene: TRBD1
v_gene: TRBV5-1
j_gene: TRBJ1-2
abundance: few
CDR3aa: CASSRQGSSNGYTF
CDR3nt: TGCGCCAGCAGCCGACAGGGGTCTTCTAATGGCTACACCTTC

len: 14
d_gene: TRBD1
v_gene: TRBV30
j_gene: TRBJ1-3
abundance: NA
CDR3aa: CAWNSWDRGDTIYF
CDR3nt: TGTGCCTGGAATTCATGGGACAGGGGAGACACCATATATTTT

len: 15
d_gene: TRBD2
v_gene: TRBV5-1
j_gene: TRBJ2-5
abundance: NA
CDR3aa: CASSLGDYLSETQYF
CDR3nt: TGCGCCAGCAGCTTGGGGGACTACCTGTCAGAGACCCAGTACTTC

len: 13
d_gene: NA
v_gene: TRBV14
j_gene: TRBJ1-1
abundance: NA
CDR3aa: CASSRAGNTEAFF
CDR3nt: TGTGCCAGCAGCCGAGCAGGGAACACTGAAGCTTTCTTT

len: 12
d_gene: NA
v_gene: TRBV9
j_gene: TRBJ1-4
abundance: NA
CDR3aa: CASSHSAGALFF
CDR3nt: TGTGCCAGCAGCCACTCGGCAGGGGCGTTGTTTTTT

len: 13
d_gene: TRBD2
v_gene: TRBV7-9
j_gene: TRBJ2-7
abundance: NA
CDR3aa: CASSGGGSYEQYF
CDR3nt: TGTGCCAGCAGCGGCGGGGGCTCCTACGAGCAGTACTTC

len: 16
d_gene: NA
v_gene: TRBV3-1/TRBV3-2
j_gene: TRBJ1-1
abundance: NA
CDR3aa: CASSQGRGTVNTEAFF
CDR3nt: TGTGCCAGCAGCCAAGGAAGGGGCACCGTGAACACTGAAGCTTTCTTT

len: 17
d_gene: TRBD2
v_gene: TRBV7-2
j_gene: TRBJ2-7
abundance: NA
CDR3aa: CASSRAAPRLAVYEQYF
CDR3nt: TGTGCCAGCAGTCGCGCGGCCCCACGACTAGCGGTCTACGAGCAGTACTTC

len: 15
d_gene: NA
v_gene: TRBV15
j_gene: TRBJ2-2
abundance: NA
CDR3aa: CATSMGGVNTGELFF
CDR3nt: TGTGCCACCAGCATGGGCGGGGTGAACACCGGGGAGCTGTTTTTT

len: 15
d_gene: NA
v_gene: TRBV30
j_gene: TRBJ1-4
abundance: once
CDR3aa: CAWSVGSAVGEKLFF
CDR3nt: TGTGCCTGGAGTGTCGGGTCGGCAGTTGGGGAAAAACTGTTTTTT

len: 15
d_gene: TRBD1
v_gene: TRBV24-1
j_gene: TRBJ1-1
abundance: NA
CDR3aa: CATSGPGTANTEAFF
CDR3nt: TGTGCCACCAGTGGTCCAGGGACAGCGAATACTGAAGCTTTCTTT

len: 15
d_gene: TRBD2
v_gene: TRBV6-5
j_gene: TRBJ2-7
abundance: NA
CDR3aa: CASVPKGGAPYEQYF
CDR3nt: TGTGCCAGCGTCCCTAAGGGAGGGGCTCCCTACGAGCAGTACTTC

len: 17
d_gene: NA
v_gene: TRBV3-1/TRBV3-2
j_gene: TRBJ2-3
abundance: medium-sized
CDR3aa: CASSPDSGTRSTDTQYF
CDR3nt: TGTGCCAGCAGCCCCGACTCAGGGACACGGAGCACAGATACGCAGTATTTT

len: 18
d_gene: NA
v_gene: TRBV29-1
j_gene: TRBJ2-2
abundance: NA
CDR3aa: CSPVGGVPFHSDTGELFF
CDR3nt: TGCAGCCCCGTTGGAGGGGTGCCATTTCATTCGGACACCGGGGAGCTGTTTTTT

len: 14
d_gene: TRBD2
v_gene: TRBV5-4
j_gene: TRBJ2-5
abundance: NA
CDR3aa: CASSAGGPQETQYF
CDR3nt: TGTGCCAGCAGCGCGGGAGGCCCTCAAGAGACCCAGTACTTC

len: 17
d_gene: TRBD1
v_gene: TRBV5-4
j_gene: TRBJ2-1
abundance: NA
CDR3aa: CASSGSTGTESYNEQFF
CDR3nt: TGTGCCAGCAGCGGCAGCACCGGGACAGAGTCCTACAATGAGCAGTTCTTC

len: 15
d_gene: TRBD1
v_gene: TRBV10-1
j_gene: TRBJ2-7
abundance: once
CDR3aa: CASSGGQGAAYEQYF
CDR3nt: TGCGCCAGCAGCGGAGGACAGGGGGCAGCCTACGAGCAGTACTTC

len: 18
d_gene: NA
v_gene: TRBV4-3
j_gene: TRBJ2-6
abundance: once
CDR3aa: CASSQDIIGGSGANVLTF
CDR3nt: TGCGCCAGCAGCCAAGATATAATCGGCGGATCTGGGGCCAACGTCCTGACTTTC

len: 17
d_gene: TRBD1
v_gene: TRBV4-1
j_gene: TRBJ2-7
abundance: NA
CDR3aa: CASSQLRTGGKPYEQYF
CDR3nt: TGCGCCAGCAGCCAGCTCAGAACAGGGGGGAAACCCTACGAGCAGTACTTC

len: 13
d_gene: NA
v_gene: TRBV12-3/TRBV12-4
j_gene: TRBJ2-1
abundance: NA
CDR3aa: CASRVGLYNEQFF
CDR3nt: TGTGCCAGCAGGGTAGGACTGTACAATGAGCAGTTCTTC

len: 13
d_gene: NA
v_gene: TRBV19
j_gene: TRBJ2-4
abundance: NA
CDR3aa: CASSIGALNIQYF
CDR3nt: TGTGCCAGTAGTATAGGGGCTCTCAACATTCAGTACTTC

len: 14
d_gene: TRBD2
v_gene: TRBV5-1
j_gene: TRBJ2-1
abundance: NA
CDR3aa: CASSSGTSGLDSFF
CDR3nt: TGCGCCAGCAGCTCGGGGACTAGCGGCCTAGACTCGTTCTTC

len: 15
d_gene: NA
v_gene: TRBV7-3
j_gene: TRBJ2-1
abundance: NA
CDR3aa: CASSLNSNSYNEQFF
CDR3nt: TGTGCCAGCAGCTTAAACTCCAACTCCTACAATGAGCAGTTCTTC

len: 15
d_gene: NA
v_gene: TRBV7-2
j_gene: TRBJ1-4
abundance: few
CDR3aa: CASSLGRQGGEKLFF
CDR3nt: TGTGCCAGCAGCTTAGGGCGGCAGGGTGGCGAAAAACTGTTTTTT

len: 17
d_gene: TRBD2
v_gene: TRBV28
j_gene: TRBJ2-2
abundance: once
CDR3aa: CASSQVGEGTNTGELFF
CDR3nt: TGTGCCAGCAGTCAAGTCGGGGAGGGGACGAACACCGGGGAGCTGTTTTTT

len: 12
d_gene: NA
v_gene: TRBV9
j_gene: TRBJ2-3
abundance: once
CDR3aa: CASSVVSDTQYF
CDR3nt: TGTGCCAGCAGCGTAGTATCAGATACGCAGTATTTT

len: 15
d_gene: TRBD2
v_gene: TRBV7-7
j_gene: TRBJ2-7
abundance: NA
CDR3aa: CASSPASGSNYEQYF
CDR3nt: TGTGCCAGCAGCCCCGCTAGCGGGAGCAACTACGAGCAGTACTTC

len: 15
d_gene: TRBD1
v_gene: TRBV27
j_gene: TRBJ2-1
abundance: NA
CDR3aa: CASSRKDRGVNEQFF
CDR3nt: TGTGCCAGCAGTCGGAAGGACAGGGGAGTAAATGAGCAGTTCTTC

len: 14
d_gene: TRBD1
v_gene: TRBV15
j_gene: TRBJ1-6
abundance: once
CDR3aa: CATSSDRVNSPLHF
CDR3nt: TGTGCCACCAGCAGTGACAGGGTAAATTCACCCCTCCACTTT

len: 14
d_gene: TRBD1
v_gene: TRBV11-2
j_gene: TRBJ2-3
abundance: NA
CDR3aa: CASSFNTGADTQYF
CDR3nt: TGTGCCAGCAGCTTCAATACAGGGGCGGATACGCAGTATTTT

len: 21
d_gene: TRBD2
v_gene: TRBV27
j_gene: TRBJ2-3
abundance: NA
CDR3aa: CASTRTPGLAGAAHGTDTQYF
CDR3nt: TGTGCCAGCACTCGCACACCGGGACTAGCGGGAGCGGCCCATGGCACAGATACGCAGTATTTT

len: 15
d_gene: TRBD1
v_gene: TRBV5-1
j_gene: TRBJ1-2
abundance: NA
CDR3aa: CASSPRSGGAYGYTF
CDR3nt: TGCGCCAGCAGCCCACGATCAGGGGGCGCTTACGGCTACACCTTC

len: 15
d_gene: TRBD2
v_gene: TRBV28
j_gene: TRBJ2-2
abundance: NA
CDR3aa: CASSGAGGNTGELFF
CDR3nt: TGTGCCAGCAGTGGAGCGGGGGGGAACACCGGGGAGCTGTTTTTT